This T cell receptor (beta chain) was sequenced during a study of blood T cell repertoires in COVID-19. Under the authors' procedure: Reference gene primer amplification gave estimated nucleated cell counts. TCRdb's table, derived via immunoSEQ multiplex PCR, lists solely in-frame clones and lacks some. The V and J calls and clone size are taken from that table; D and trimming were inferred from the DNA. The table has hundreds of thousands of clones, 86% seen once. V was pared by 0 bases and J by 0 bases, with 15 bases between. Per the germline V gene, CDR1 is LGHNA and CDR2 is YSLEER. There are 19 residues in the CDR3. This clone was counted once. Enrollment of patients from Seattle took place during active infection, with longitudinal follow-up.

The source material was peripheral blood. The chain carries TRBV4-3 and TRBJ2-6, with a tentative D call TRBD2 (5 bases). The sequence was collected from an elderly woman with COVID-19, enrolled during active disease. This CDR3 reads CASSQDYFGGNSGANVLTF. CDR3 coding DNA: TGCGCCAGCAGCCAAGATTACTTTGGAGGAAACTCTGGGGCCAACGTCCTGACTTTC.